This TCR beta chain emerged from a study of blood T cell repertoires in COVID-19. Recruits, aged about 18 to 90 years, lived in 20 to 30 US areas. In the case of this clone: The sample contains more than one DNA sequence encoding this CDR3.

Using immunoSEQ multiplex PCR, the repertoire was profiled, and TCRdb retains in-frame clones only, with some absent. Of 180,000 or so clones in the sample, approximately 87% are singletons; the top ten hold 4.4%. The V gene lost 5 bases and the J gene lost 4 bases, with 8 bases spanning the gap. The length of the CDR3 is 12 residues. Germline V gives CDR1 SEHNR, CDR2 FQNEAQ (reference sequence). This sequence was found in a woman aged 45-65 years who had recovered from COVID-19. V is TRBV7-9 and J is TRBJ1-2; D may be TRBD1 (5 bases). Input material: PBMCs or T cells enriched from blood (not recorded which). DNA for the CDR3: TGTGCCAGCAGCCCCGGGGGCTATGGCTACACCTTC. Its translation: CASSPGGYGYTF.